This T cell receptor beta chain appears in the sequencing data of a study of T cell responses to AZD1222 COVID-19 vaccine (dated by TCRdb to the early 2020s). The study in broad terms: TCR sequencing covered roughly 230 trial participants: approximately 200 given two doses of AZD1222 and 26 given two doses of MenACWY control vaccine. Trial participants were enrolled by age into subgroups of 18-55, 56-69 and 70-plus years, and around 150, 29 and 61 TCR-sequenced participants, respectively, were included in these subgroups. What the work shows at the level of the full study, not this receptor alone: Conclusions about previously exposed vaccinees are limited, since just 6 or 7 AZD1222 recipients were seropositive for SARS-CoV-2 at baseline. Because no day 14 peak-response samples were available, the repertoires could be characterized only after the peak T cell response. CD4 TCRs associated with the vaccine covered the entire spike protein, and the dominant responses were in regions 160-218 and 743-854. Nearly half of unique spike-specific TCRs reportedly recognized epitopes outside regions mutated in the B.1.351 and B.1.1.7 variants. After two AZD1222 doses, both the breadth and the depth of spike-specific TCRs were significantly higher than at day 0 and than in MenACWY recipients. Most participants were white British and females outnumbered males, and the authors suggested that clonal diversity may have been underestimated. The 56-69-year group was small, and its depth increase did not reach significance, likely because of low power.

As regards this clone: Its antigen is currently not known. Per-base quality was not reported, and no clone a single base away is much larger than it.

The CDR3 regions of human TCRbeta chains were analyzed by immunosequencing. Regarding the original processing steps: Repertoire TCRs were checked for matches against a reference library of SARS-CoV-2-specific TCRs that had been generated using the MIRA antigen-specificity platform. Breadth was defined as the fraction of unique TCRs that were SARS-CoV-2-associated. Depth was defined as the fraction of total T cells that were SARS-CoV-2-associated. Using the MIRA data, every spike-specific TCR was mapped to the spike region that the TCR reacted to and assigned to either a CD4 or a CD8 class. Log10-transformed breadth and depth values were compared by one-way ANOVA with Sidak's multiple comparisons tests. The table comes from immuneACCESS by way of TCRdb, which keeps in-frame sequences with V and J called. Part of the clones is missing from these tables; in studies checked, under half for an unresolved V gene and the rest for unknown reasons. D and trimming were read from the DNA, whereas the V and J calls and clone size are those reported in that table. The sample has around 190,000 clones on record, about 91% of them singletons. Together, the top ten hold under 14% of the sample.

V is clipped by 6 bases and J by 2 bases, and the sequence between their germline boundaries is 9 bases long. Spanning cysteine to phenylalanine, the CDR3 consists of 13 amino acids. Only CDR3 DNA is held: 39 bases, read in frame from base 1. CDR1 MNHEY and CDR2 SVGAGI are derived from the germline V gene. The time point label, read with the paper, signifies: about 28 days (+/-7) after the second vaccine dose. AZD1222 recipients with second doses at about 4 weeks or about 12 weeks were pooled, because spike-specific TCR depth and breadth did not differ between schedules. Vaccinee samples were obtained from the UK trials COV001 and COV002, which included a single-blind randomized controlled phase 2/3 trial of AZD1222 (ChAdOx1 nCoV-19) in healthy adults. Trial participant PBMC samples were collected at day 0 and day 28 after the second dose for TCRbeta chain sequencing.

The sequence joins TRBV6-5 to TRBJ2-3, with no confident D gene call. The starting material was peripheral blood, obtained 28 days after the second AZD1222 dose. The TCR was taken from an adult who received the AZD1222 COVID-19 vaccine. Read as DNA, the sequence is TGTGCCAGCAGGCCATTTACCACAGATACGCAGTATTTT. Translated, it gives CASRPFTTDTQYF.